This entry lists 16 T cell receptor beta chains sequenced from one sample in a study of shared clonotypes between healthy human individuals. Method: immunoSEQ multiplex PCR; TCRdb's copy keeps in-frame clones and lacks some. This sample has roughly 1,000,000 clones, with 75% to 80% found just once. Sequenced material: memory CD4+ T cells from PBMCs. As for subset: CD45RA-negative fraction. These receptors were obtained from a man in his late teens or twenties in good health. Some clones in this sample may be carry-over from other donors' samples.

The chain employs TRBV11-2 and TRBJ2-3; 8 nucleotides line up with TRBD1. V shed 5 bases and J 1 base; nucleotides not matched to a gene: 14. This CDR3 has 18 amino acids. Germline lookup yields CDR1 SGHAT and CDR2 FQNNGV. The CDR3 DNA reads TGTGCCAGCAGCCGGCAATATACCCCGGGACAGGGCACAGATACGCAGTATTTT. As protein: CASSRQYTPGQGTDTQYF.

In this sample, this clone turned up once. The chain couples TRBV7-9 to TRBJ2-7; D might be TRBD1 (6 bases). CDR1 is SEHNR and CDR2 is FQNEAQ in the germline V gene (reference sequence). Trimming shortened V by 3 bases and J by 6 bases, and 15 bases separated the two germline ends. The CDR3 covers 14 residues. CDR3 sequence reads: CASSLAGTFGEQYF. The CDR3 coding sequence is TGTGCCAGCAGCTTGGCCGGGACATTCGGCGAGCAGTACTTC.

This clone was found a few times. Other DNA sequences in this specimen translate into the identical CDR3. The rearrangement links TRBV29-1 to TRBJ1-1; 7 bases line up with TRBD1. Looked up from germline, CDR1 is SQVTM and CDR2 is ANQGSEA. J lost 1 base, V lost 3 bases, and 5 bases had no gene match. The CDR3 consists of 14 residues. CDR3: CSVEGRGRNTEAFF. In DNA form, the CDR3 reads TGCAGCGTTGAGGGCAGGGGGAGGAACACTGAAGCTTTCTTT.

The chain has TRBV27 and TRBJ1-6; D unclear. With 2 bases removed from V and 9 bases from J, the gap between germline ends came to 8 bases. The germline CDR1 and CDR2 sequences are MNHEY and SMNVEV (reference sequence). The CDR3 has 13 amino acids. CDR3 region: CASSLGLGSPLHF. CDR3 coding DNA: TGTGCCAGCAGTTTAGGTCTTGGTTCACCCCTCCACTTT.

This clone was observed once. V is TRBV29-1 and J is TRBJ1-1, with unresolved D. V lost 7 bases to trimming and J lost 0 bases, with 12 bases between them. There are 13 residues in the CDR3. CDR1 SQVTM and CDR2 ANQGSEA come from the germline V gene. CDR3 amino acids: CSAREGMNTEAFF. The CDR3 DNA is TGCAGCGCCAGAGAGGGCATGAACACTGAAGCTTTCTTT.

The J gene is TRBJ2-1, the V gene TRBV2; D not certain. Trimming took 7 bases from V and 7 from J, leaving 8 bases between them. Germline CDR1 SNHLY, CDR2 FYNNEI. The length of the CDR3 is 11 residues. The DNA of the CDR3 is TGTGCCAGCAATTACGATAATGAGCAGTTCTTC. Amino acid sequence: CASNYDNEQFF.

The chain uses TRBV4-1 and TRBJ2-5; the D gene could be TRBD1 or TRBD2 (5 bases each). The V gene's germline CDR1 is MGHRA and CDR2 YSYEKL. The CDR3 length is 16 residues. The V and J ends lost 0 bases and 1 base respectively, with 12 bases between them. Written as DNA, the CDR3 is TGCGCCAGCAGCCAAGATAAGTCAGGGACCCAAGAGACCCAGTACTTC. It specifies CASSQDKSGTQETQYF.

The V and J genes are TRBV27 and TRBJ1-6, with D perhaps TRBD1 (6 bases). The CDR3 contains 18 residues. V was clipped by 0 bases and J by 2 bases, with 14 bases between them. In germline, CDR1 is MNHEY, CDR2 SMNVEV (reference sequence). CDR3 protein: CASSLSIPGETYNSPLHF. Written as DNA, the CDR3 is TGTGCCAGCAGTTTATCGATTCCAGGGGAAACCTATAATTCACCCCTCCACTTT.

CDR3 sequence (DNA): TGTGCCAGCAGCTTAGCGGGACAGGGACGCACCGGGGAGCTGTTTTTT. The encoded protein is CASSLAGQGRTGELFF. The chain combines TRBV7-9 with TRBJ2-2; TRBD1 agrees at 9 bases. CDR1 is SEHNR and CDR2 is FQNEAQ in the germline V gene (reference sequence). J was trimmed by 4 bases and V by 0 bases; bases with no gene match: 3. The CDR3 covers 16 residues.

This chain links TRBV6-5 with TRBJ1-1; D is unresolved. The CDR3 has 14 residues. Germline lookup yields CDR1 MNHEY and CDR2 SVGAGI. Trimming removed 4 bases at V and 2 bases at J, with 11 bases between. As DNA, the CDR3 is TGTGCCAGCAGTTGGACTGGGCCCAACACTGAAGCTTTCTTT. Amino acids: CASSWTGPNTEAFF.

The chain is built from TRBV18 and TRBJ1-4; TRBD1 matches at 8 bases. The V and J ends lost 5 bases and 7 bases, in that order; junction bases with no gene match: 9. The CDR3 has 15 amino acids. Germline CDR1 KGHSH, CDR2 LQKENI. CDR3 DNA sequence: TGTGCCAGCTCAGCGACTCAGGGGGCGGTTGAAAAACTGTTTTTT. This codes for CASSATQGAVEKLFF.

The chain carries TRBV11-2 and TRBJ1-5, with 9 nucleotides matching TRBD1. Per the germline V gene, CDR1 is SGHAT and CDR2 is FQNNGV. V trimming: 3 bases; J trimming: 6 bases; junction bases outside the gene matches: 6. The CDR3 runs 15 residues. CDR3 DNA sequence: TGTGCCAGCAGCTTGGACAGGGGAGTAGGTCAGCCCCAGCATTTT. Its translation: CASSLDRGVGQPQHF.

The CDR3 coding sequence is TGTGCCAGCAGTTCACGGGGACTACGGGGGGATGAGCAGTTCTTC. This encodes CASSSRGLRGDEQFF. This chain connects TRBV28 to TRBJ2-1; TRBD2 aligns across 7 bases. Unmatched junction bases numbered 11, after V lost 4 bases and J lost 8 bases. CDR3 length equals 15 residues. Per the germline V gene, CDR1 is MDHEN and CDR2 is SYDVKM.

The chain carries TRBV7-8 and TRBJ2-3; 7 bases line up with TRBD2. Germline V CDR1 and CDR2: SGHVS, FQNEAQ. The CDR3 totals 16 residues. Germline trimming cut 5 bases from V and 3 bases from J; bases unmatched to any gene: 11. CDR3 sequence (DNA): TGTGCCAGCAGCCCCAGCGGGAAAGTGAGAACAGATACGCAGTATTTT. Translation: CASSPSGKVRTDTQYF.

This chain links TRBV7-9 with TRBJ2-4, with TRBD1 identical over 7 bases. Germline CDR1 reads SEHNR; CDR2 reads FQNEAQ (reference sequence). Trimming at V came to 5 bases and at J to 6 bases, leaving 7 bases not matched to a gene. This CDR3 region has 14 residues. The CDR3 DNA is TGTGCCAGCAGCCCTGGGGACAGACTAAACATTCAGTACTTC. This codes for CASSPGDRLNIQYF.

This CDR3 is CATSRGGWANGAQYF. The CDR3 coding sequence is TGTGCCACCAGCAGGGGAGGTTGGGCCAACGGCGCGCAGTACTTC. This rearrangement joins TRBV15 to TRBJ2-7, with D possibly TRBD2 on 6 matching bases. Trimming took off 3 bases at V and 9 bases at J, with 21 bases between the two ends. Germline-derived CDR1 and CDR2 are LNHNV and YYDKDF (reference sequence). The CDR3 has 15 amino acids.